The source of this T cell receptor (beta chain) is a study of cytomegalovirus exposure and HLA in healthy donors. Findings and caveats of the study: There were a few CMV-associated chains whose specificity for CMV antigens was confirmed in vitro. In an earlier analysis, in 587 donors, most V segments appeared productive either ~87% or ~30% of the time. There were some V segments, including TRBV6-2 and TRBV6-3, excluded as indistinguishable. Presence/absence comparisons presumed near-even sequencing depth among donors.

The germline CDR1 and CDR2 sequences are SGHTA and FQGTGA. Between the trimmed V and J ends, which lost 4 bases and 9 bases, there was a span of 7 bases. The CDR3 length is 11 residues. PCR involved 60 Vbeta and 13 Jbeta primers. Generated by immunoSEQ multiplex PCR, the TCRdb table keeps only in-frame clones and is missing some. The sample lists 150,000 to 200,000 clones, around three quarters occurring once. Details on this clone: The antigen is undetermined.

The sample taken for sequencing was PBMCs. This chain connects TRBV7-3 to TRBJ2-1; D unclear. This receptor was obtained from a woman aged 30 to 39 in good health and CMV-seropositive. The CDR3 DNA sequence: TGTGCCAGCAGCTCAGGTAGTGAGCAGTTCTTC. This gives the protein CASSSGSEQFF.